The T cell receptor (beta chain) described here comes from a study of T cell repertoires in cytomegalovirus infection (dated by TCRdb to about 2019). Looking at the study overall: Alongside well-studied HLA-B-restricted epitopes, the peptide stimulations were aimed at recently identified HLA-C-restricted CMV epitopes, whose presentation resists viral immunomodulation. Donor HLA type was relevant to the analysis, as public TCR beta signatures indicated carriage of CMV infection together with the matching HLA type. The paper as a whole reports these results and caveats: In the ex vivo response, HLA-C-restricted CMV-specific TCR beta clonotypes were dominant, and in two of eight donors the single most frequent clonotype came from this HLA-C-restricted group. In both this cohort and an independent cohort of 352 donors, the cumulative frequency of public TCR beta family members distinguished carriers of CMV infection plus the relevant HLA type.

On this clonotype itself: Its antigen specificity is not known. The record has no base qualities; no much larger clone is one base away.

Instrument used: Illumina HiSeq 1500. TCRdb reanalyzed the raw reads on its own, using fastp at Q25 for trimming and MiXCR for clone calling, and kept in-frame beta chains. For every CDR3 protein sequence, its rows merge into one entry that carries the most common genes and DNA. For this sample there are about 570,000 distinct CDR3 sequences; approximately 40% appear just once. About 46% of the sample is taken by the ten largest. V is pared back by 5 bases and J by 0 bases, with 8 bases lying between the germline termini. According to the germline V gene, CDR1 reads SGHTA and CDR2 reads FQGNSA. The CDR3 runs 13 amino acids, cysteine and phenylalanine included. The CDR3 DNA has 39 bases and is translated from base 1. In the paper's terms, the treatment or condition label means: in vitro stimulation with specific CMV peptide epitopes to enrich CMV-specific T cells.

The specimen comprised cultured PBMCs, sampled from culture after CMV antigen stimulation. The chain joins TRBV7-2 to TRBJ2-7, with no confident D gene call. This clonotype originated in a human donor in good health (CMV status not recorded). Some clones in this sample may be carry-over from other donors' samples. The sequence in DNA is TGTGCCAGCAGCGGGTGGAGCTCCTACGAGCAGTACTTC. This yields the protein CASSGWSSYEQYF.